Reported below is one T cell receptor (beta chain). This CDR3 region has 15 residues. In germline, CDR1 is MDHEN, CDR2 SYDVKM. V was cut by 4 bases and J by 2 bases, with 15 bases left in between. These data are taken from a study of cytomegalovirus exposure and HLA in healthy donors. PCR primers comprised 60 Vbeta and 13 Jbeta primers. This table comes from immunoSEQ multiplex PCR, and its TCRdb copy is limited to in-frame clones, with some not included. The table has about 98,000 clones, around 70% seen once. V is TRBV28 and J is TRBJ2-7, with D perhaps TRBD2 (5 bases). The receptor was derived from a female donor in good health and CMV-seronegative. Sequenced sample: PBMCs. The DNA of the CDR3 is TGTGCCAGCAGTTCCGGGCTAGCCAATCCCTACGAGCAGTACTTC. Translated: CASSSGLANPYEQYF.